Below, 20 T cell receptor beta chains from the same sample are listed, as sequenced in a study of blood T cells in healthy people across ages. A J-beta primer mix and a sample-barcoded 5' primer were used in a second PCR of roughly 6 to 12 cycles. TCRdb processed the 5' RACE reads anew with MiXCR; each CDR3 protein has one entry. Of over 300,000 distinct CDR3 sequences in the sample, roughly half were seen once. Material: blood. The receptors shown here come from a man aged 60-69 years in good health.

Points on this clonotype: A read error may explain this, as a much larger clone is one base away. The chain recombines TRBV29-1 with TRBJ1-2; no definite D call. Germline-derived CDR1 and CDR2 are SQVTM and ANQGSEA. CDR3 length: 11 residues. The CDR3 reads CSVGTNCGYTF. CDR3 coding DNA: TGCAGCGTTGGGACTAACTGTGGCTACACCTTC.

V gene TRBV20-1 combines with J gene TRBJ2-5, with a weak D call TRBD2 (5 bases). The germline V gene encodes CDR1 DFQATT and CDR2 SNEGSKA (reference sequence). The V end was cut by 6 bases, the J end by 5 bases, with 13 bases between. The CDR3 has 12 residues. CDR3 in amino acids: CSAGIGGETQYF. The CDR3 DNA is TGCAGTGCCGGGATAGGTGGGGAGACCCAGTACTTC.

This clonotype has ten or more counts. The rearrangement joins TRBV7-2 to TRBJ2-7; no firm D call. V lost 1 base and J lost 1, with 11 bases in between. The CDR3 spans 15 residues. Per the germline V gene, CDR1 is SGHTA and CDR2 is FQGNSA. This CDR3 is CASSLVVKDSYEQYF. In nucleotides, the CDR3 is TGTGCCAGCAGCTTAGTAGTGAAGGATTCCTACGAGCAGTACTTC. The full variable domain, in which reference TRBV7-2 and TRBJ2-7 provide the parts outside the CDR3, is GAGVSQSPSNKVTEKGKDVELRCDPISGHTALYWYRQSLGQGLEFLIYFQGNSAPDKSGLPSDRFSAERTGGSVSTLTIQRTQQEDSAVYLCASSLVVKDSYEQYFGPGTRLTVT.

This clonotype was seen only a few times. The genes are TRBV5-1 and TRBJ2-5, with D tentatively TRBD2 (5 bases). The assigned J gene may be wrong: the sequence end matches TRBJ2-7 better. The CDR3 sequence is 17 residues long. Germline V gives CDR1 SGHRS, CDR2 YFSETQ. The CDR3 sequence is CASSQRPDGVYGLEQYF. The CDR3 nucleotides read TGCGCCAGCAGCCAGCGCCCGGACGGGGTGTATGGCCTCGAGCAGTACTTC.

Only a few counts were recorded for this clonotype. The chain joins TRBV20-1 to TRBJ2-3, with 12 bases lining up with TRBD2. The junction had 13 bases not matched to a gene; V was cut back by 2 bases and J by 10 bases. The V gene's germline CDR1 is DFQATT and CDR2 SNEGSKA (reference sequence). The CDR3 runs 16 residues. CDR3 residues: CSARPPLTSGRKAQYF. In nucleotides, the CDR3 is TGCAGTGCTAGACCTCCTTTGACTAGCGGGAGAAAGGCGCAGTATTTT.

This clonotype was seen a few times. In DNA, the CDR3 is TGTGCCAGCAGCTCGACTAGCGGGAGGGCCTCTTACAATGAGCAGTTCTTC. Translation gives CASSSTSGRASYNEQFF. The rearrangement joins TRBV5-6 to TRBJ2-1; 14 bases align to TRBD2. The CDR3 is 17 amino acids. The V and J ends lost 3 bases and 4 bases, in that order; junction bases with no gene match: 6. The germline V gene encodes CDR1 SGHDT and CDR2 YYEEEE.

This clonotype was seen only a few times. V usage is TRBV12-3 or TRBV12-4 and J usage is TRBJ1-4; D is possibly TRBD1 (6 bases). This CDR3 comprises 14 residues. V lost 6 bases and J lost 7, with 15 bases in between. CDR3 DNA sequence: TGTGCCAGCAGGGTACAGGGTCAAGGTGAAAAACTGTTTTTT. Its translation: CASRVQGQGEKLFF.

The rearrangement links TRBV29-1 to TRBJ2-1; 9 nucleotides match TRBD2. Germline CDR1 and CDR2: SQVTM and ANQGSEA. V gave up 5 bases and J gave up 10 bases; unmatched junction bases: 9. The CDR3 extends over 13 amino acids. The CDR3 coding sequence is TGCAGCGTTCCCTCTAGCGGGGCGGGGGAGCAGTTCTTC. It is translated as CSVPSSGAGEQFF.

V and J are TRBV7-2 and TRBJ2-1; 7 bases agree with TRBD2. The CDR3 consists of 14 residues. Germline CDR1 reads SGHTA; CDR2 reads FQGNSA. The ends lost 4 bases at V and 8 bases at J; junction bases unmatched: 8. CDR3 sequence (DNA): TGTGCCAGCAGCTCCTTGGGCGGGAGCTATGAGCAGTTCTTC. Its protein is CASSSLGGSYEQFF.

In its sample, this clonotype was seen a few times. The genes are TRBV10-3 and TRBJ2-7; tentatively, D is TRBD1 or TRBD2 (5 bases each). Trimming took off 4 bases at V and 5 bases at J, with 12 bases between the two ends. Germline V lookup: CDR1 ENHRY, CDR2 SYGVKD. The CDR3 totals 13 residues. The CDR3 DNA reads TGTGCCATCAGTGGTCAAAGGGACGACGAGCAGTACTTC. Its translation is CAISGQRDDEQYF.

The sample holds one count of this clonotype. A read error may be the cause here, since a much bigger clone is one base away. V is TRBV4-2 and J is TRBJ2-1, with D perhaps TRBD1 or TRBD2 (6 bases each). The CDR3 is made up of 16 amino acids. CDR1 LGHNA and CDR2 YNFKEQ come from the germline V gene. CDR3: CAGSQEGGLPRGEQFF. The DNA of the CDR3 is TGTGCCGGCAGCCAAGAGGGGGGACTCCCGCGGGGTGAGCAGTTCTTC.

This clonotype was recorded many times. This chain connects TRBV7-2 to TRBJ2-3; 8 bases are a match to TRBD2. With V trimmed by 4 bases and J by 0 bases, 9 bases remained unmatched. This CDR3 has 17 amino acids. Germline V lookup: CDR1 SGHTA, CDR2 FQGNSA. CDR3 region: CASSSRAGAISTDTQYF. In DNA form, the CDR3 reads TGTGCCAGCAGCTCTCGAGCGGGGGCCATCAGCACAGATACGCAGTATTTT. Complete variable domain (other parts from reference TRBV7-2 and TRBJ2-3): GAGVSQSPSNKVTEKGKDVELRCDPISGHTALYWYRQSLGQGLEFLIYFQGNSAPDKSGLPSDRFSAERTGGSVSTLTIQRTQQEDSAVYLCASSSRAGAISTDTQYFGPGTRLTVL.

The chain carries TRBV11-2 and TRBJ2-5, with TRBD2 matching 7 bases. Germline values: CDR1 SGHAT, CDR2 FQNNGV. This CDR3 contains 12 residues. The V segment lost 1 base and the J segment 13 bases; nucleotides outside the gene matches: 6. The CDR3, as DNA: TGTGCCAGCAGCTTAGGGCGGGGGAACCTGTACTTC. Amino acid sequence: CASSLGRGNLYF.

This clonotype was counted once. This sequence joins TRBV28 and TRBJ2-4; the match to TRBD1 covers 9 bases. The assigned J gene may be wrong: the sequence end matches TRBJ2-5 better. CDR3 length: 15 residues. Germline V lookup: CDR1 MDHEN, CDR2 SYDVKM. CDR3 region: CASSKGQGNQETQYF. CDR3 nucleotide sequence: TGTGCCAGCAGTAAGGGACAGGGAAACCAAGAGACCCAGTACTTC.

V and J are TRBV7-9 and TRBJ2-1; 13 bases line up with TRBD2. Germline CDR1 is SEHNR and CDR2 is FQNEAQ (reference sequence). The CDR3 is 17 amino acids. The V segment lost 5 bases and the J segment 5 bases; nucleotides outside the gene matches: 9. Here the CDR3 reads CASSPVGLAGPHNEQFF. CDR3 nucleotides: TGTGCCAGCAGCCCGGTGGGACTAGCGGGGCCCCACAATGAGCAGTTCTTC.

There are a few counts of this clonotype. The DNA for the CDR3 is TGTGCCAGCAGTAAGGACAGGGGAGGCTACACCTTC. Its protein product is CASSKDRGGYTF. The chain uses TRBV6-4 and TRBJ1-2, with TRBD1 matching 9 bases. Looked up from germline, CDR1 is MRHNA and CDR2 is SNTAGT. The CDR3 has 12 amino acids. Unmatched junction bases numbered 3, after V lost 5 bases and J lost 8 bases.

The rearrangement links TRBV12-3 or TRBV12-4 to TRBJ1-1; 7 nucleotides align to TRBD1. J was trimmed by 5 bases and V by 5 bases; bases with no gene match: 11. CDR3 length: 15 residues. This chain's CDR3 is CASSLAGTAGTEAFF. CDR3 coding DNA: TGTGCCAGCAGTCTCGCCGGGACAGCGGGGACTGAAGCTTTCTTT.

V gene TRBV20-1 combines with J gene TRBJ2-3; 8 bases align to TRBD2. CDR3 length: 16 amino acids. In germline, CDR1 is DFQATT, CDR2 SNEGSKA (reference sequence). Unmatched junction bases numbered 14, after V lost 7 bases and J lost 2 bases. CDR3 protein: CSVRPPLAGVTDTQYF. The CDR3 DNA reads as TGCAGTGTTCGGCCCCCCCTAGCGGGCGTCACAGATACGCAGTATTTT.

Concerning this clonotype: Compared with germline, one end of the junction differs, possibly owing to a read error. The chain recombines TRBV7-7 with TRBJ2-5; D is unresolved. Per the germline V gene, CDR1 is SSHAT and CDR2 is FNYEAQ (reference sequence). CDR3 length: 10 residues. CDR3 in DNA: TGTGCTAGCAGCTTCGAGACCCAGTACTTC. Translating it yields CASSFETQYF.

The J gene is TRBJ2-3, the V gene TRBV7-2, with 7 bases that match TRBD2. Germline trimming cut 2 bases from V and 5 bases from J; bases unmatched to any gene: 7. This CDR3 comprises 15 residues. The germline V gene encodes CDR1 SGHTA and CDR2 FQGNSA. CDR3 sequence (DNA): TGTGCCAGCAGCTTACGGGCAGGGAGGGTAGATACGCAGTATTTT. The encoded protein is CASSLRAGRVDTQYF.